This is a list of T cell receptor beta chains from one sample in a study of shared clonotypes between healthy human individuals. Some clones are missing from TCRdb's copy, which holds only in-frame ones; the method was immunoSEQ multiplex PCR. The sample includes around 560,000 clones, roughly 96% of them seen just once. Sequencing was performed on naive CD8+ T cells sorted from blood. These receptors all come from a woman aged 25 to 39 in good health. CDR3s include the opening cysteine and the closing phenylalanine or tryptophan. The D gene is left open where the match is weak. Clone sizes are given selectively: once, few, many, or a class where the clone is expanded.

TRBJ1-1 NA TRBV27 NA CASSLGQSNTEAFF TGTGCCAGCAGTTTGGGCCAGTCGAACACTGAAGCTTTCTTT
TRBJ2-1 TRBD2 TRBV13 NA CASSLGLAGPNEQFF TGTGCCAGCAGCTTAGGACTAGCGGGGCCTAATGAGCAGTTCTTC
TRBJ2-1 TRBD2 TRBV5-5 NA CASSLRRETPSSYNEQFF TGTGCCAGCAGCTTGAGGCGGGAGACGCCCAGCTCCTACAATGAGCAGTTCTTC
TRBJ1-5 NA TRBV15 NA CATSPMSNQPQHF TGTGCCACCAGCCCTATGAGCAATCAGCCCCAGCATTTT
TRBJ2-1 TRBD2 TRBV4-1 NA CASSQAAGAVNEQFF TGCGCCAGCAGCCAAGCAGCGGGAGCTGTCAATGAGCAGTTCTTC
TRBJ1-5 NA TRBV7-9 few CASSSPGRDQPQHF TGTGCCAGCAGCTCCCCAGGGAGGGATCAGCCCCAGCATTTT
TRBJ2-5 TRBD2 TRBV19 NA CASSPPTSGGYQETQYF TGTGCCAGTAGTCCACCAACGTCCGGGGGGTACCAAGAGACCCAGTACTTC
TRBJ2-1 NA TRBV2 NA CASSGSSSSYNEQFF TGTGCCAGCAGCGGCAGCAGTAGCTCCTACAATGAGCAGTTCTTC
TRBJ2-1 NA TRBV27 NA CASSLTSPTSPVRAYNEQFF TGTGCCAGCAGTCTGACTTCGCCCACCTCCCCAGTGAGAGCCTACAATGAGCAGTTCTTC
TRBJ2-3 NA TRBV6-6 NA CASSRRDNTDTQYF TGTGCCAGCAGTCGACGGGACAACACAGATACGCAGTATTTT
TRBJ1-5 TRBD1 TRBV5-5 once CASSPDRDSNQPQHF TGTGCCAGCAGCCCCGACAGGGATAGCAATCAGCCCCAGCATTTT
TRBJ2-7 TRBD2 TRBV28 NA CASSFPGGTYEQYF TGTGCCAGCAGTTTCCCGGGAGGAACGTACGAGCAGTACTTC
TRBJ1-4 NA TRBV27 NA CASSYGQGDEKLFF TGTGCCAGCAGTTATGGGCAGGGTGATGAAAAACTGTTTTTT
TRBJ1-1 NA TRBV2 NA CASREVNTEAFF TGTGCCAGCAGGGAGGTAAACACTGAAGCTTTCTTT
TRBJ2-7 NA TRBV5-4 NA CASSFGSNEQYF TGTGCCAGCAGCTTCGGGAGCAACGAGCAGTACTTC
TRBJ1-6 NA TRBV13 NA CASSFLGPRVGANNSPLHF TGTGCCAGCAGCTTTTTGGGACCGAGAGTAGGAGCGAATAATTCACCCCTCCACTTT
TRBJ2-2 TRBD1 TRBV6-1 NA CATGTGYTGELFF TGTGCCACCGGGACAGGGTACACCGGGGAGCTGTTTTTT
TRBJ1-1 NA TRBV27 NA CASSLEPGTEAFF TGTGCCAGCAGTTTAGAACCGGGCACTGAAGCTTTCTTT
TRBJ1-4 NA TRBV28 NA CASRSDGATNEKLFF TGTGCCAGCAGGTCGGACGGTGCAACTAATGAAAAACTGTTTTTT
TRBJ2-3 NA TRBV4-2 NA CASSQEGGTDTQYF TGTGCCAGCAGCCAAGAAGGGGGCACAGATACGCAGTATTTT
TRBJ2-1 TRBD2 TRBV6-4 NA CASSVAGGFYNEQFF TGTGCCAGCAGTGTCGCGGGAGGGTTCTACAATGAGCAGTTCTTC
TRBJ2-5 NA TRBV27 NA CASSLVRDDKKQETQYF TGTGCCAGCAGCTTAGTGAGGGACGATAAAAAGCAAGAGACCCAGTACTTC
TRBJ2-7 NA TRBV28 NA CASSYRLTYEQYF TGTGCCAGCAGTTATAGGCTAACCTACGAGCAGTACTTC
TRBJ2-3 NA TRBV7-7 NA CASSKTPPDTQYF TGTGCCAGCAGCAAGACCCCGCCGGATACGCAGTATTTT
TRBJ2-7 TRBD1 TRBV5-6 few CASSTQGNEQYF TGTGCCAGCAGCACACAGGGGAACGAGCAGTACTTC
TRBJ1-1 NA TRBV28 NA CASSLVMNTEAFF TGTGCCAGCAGTTTAGTTATGAACACTGAAGCTTTCTTT
TRBJ2-7 TRBD1 TRBV19 NA CASSGTGSDYEQYF TGTGCCAGTAGTGGGACAGGGTCAGACTACGAGCAGTACTTC
TRBJ1-4 NA TRBV5-1 NA CASSLVGSFSTNEKLFF TGCGCCAGCAGCTTGGTGGGCAGCTTCAGCACTAATGAAAAACTGTTTTTT
TRBJ1-5 TRBD1 TRBV30 few CAWSVGQGIQPQHF TGTGCCTGGAGTGTAGGACAGGGTATTCAGCCCCAGCATTTT
TRBJ2-7 NA TRBV28 NA CASSFPPPSYEQYF TGTGCCAGCAGTTTCCCCCCCCCGTCCTACGAGCAGTACTTC
TRBJ2-5 TRBD2 TRBV10-1 NA CASLGGCGETQYF TGCGCCAGCCTGGGGGGGTGTGGGGAGACCCAGTACTTC
TRBJ2-1 TRBD2 TRBV6-5 once CASSGHRTSHIKFF TGTGCCAGCAGCGGACATCGGACTAGCCACATCAAGTTCTTC
TRBJ1-5 NA TRBV6-5 NA CASSPLGSSNQPQHF TGTGCCAGCAGCCCCCTAGGCAGTAGCAATCAGCCCCAGCATTTT
TRBJ1-1 NA TRBV28 NA CASSLLGQGDTEAFF TGTGCCAGCAGTTTATTGGGGCAGGGTGACACTGAAGCTTTCTTT
TRBJ2-7 TRBD1 TRBV19 few CASSAGTGTYEQYF TGTGCCAGTAGTGCCGGGACAGGCACCTACGAGCAGTACTTC
TRBJ2-1 NA TRBV19 NA CASSGSYNEQFF TGTGCCAGTAGTGGCAGCTACAATGAGCAGTTCTTC
TRBJ1-2 NA TRBV27 NA CASSAAPGLYGYTF TGTGCCAGCAGCGCAGCACCGGGATTATATGGCTACACCTTC
TRBJ2-3 NA TRBV2 NA CASRARAGFTDTQYF TGTGCCAGCAGGGCTAGGGCGGGATTCACAGATACGCAGTATTTT
TRBJ2-7 TRBD2 TRBV15 once CATSRVPSGRKYEQYF TGTGCCACCAGCAGAGTCCCGAGCGGGAGAAAGTACGAGCAGTACTTC
TRBJ2-5 TRBD2 TRBV29-1 NA CSVEDKTSGRVETQYF TGCAGCGTTGAAGATAAGACTAGCGGGAGGGTAGAGACCCAGTACTTC
TRBJ2-7 TRBD2 TRBV14 NA CASSQEGPGLAGGEQYF TGTGCCAGCAGCCAAGAAGGTCCGGGACTAGCGGGAGGCGAGCAGTACTTC
TRBJ1-5 NA TRBV4-1 few CASSQITQSNQPQHF TGCGCCAGCAGCCAGATTACACAGAGCAATCAGCCCCAGCATTTT
TRBJ2-7 NA TRBV28 NA CASSPTDLTYEQYF TGTGCCAGCAGCCCGACAGATCTTACCTACGAGCAGTACTTC
TRBJ1-1 TRBD1 TRBV28 NA CASSPTDRVGNTEAFF TGTGCCAGCAGTCCTACGGACAGGGTTGGGAACACTGAAGCTTTCTTT
TRBJ2-5 TRBD1 TRBV7-6 NA CASSLGDRYQETQYF TGTGCCAGCAGCTTAGGGGACAGGTACCAAGAGACCCAGTACTTC